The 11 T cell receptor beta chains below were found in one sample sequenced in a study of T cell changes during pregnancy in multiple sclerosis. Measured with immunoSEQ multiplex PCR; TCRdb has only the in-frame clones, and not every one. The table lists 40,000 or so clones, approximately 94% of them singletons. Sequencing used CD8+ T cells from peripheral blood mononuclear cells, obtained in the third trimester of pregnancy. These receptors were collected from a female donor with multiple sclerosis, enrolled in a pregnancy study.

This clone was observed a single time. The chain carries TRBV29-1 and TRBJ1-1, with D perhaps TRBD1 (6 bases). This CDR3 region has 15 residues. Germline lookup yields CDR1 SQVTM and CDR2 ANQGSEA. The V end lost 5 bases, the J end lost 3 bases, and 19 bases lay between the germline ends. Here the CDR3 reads CSVFLTGEMDTEAFF. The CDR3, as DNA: TGCAGCGTTTTTCTGACAGGCGAGATGGACACTGAAGCTTTCTTT.

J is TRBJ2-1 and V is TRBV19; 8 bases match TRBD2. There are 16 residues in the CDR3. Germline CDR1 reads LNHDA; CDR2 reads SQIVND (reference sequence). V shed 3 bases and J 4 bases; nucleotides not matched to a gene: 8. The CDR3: CASSISSGRSYNEQFF. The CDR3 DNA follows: TGTGCCAGTAGTATCTCCAGCGGGAGATCGTACAATGAGCAGTTCTTC.

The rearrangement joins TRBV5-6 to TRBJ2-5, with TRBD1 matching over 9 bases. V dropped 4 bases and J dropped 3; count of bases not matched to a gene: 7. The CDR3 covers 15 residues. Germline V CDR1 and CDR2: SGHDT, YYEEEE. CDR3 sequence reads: CASSPAGTGKETQYF. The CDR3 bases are TGTGCCAGCAGCCCGGCCGGGACAGGGAAAGAGACCCAGTACTTC.

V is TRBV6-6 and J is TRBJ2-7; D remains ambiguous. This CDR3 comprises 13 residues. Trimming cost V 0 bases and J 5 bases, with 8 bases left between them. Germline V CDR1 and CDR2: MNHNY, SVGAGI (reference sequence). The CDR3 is CASSYSGEDEQYF. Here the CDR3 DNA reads TGTGCCAGCAGTTACTCCGGAGAAGACGAGCAGTACTTC.

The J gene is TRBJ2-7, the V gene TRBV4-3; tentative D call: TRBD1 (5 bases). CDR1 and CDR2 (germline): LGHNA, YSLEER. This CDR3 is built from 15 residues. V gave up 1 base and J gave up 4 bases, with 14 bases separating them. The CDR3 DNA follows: TGCGCCAGCAGCCAAGCGCAAGGGGCTAGTTACGAGCAGTACTTC. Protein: CASSQAQGASYEQYF.

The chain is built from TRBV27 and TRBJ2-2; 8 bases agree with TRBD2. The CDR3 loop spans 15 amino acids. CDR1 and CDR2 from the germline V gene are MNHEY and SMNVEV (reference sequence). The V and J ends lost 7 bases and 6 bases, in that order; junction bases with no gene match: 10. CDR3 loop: CASNTAGEFAGELFF. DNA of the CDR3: TGTGCCAGCAATACAGCGGGAGAGTTCGCCGGGGAGCTGTTTTTT.

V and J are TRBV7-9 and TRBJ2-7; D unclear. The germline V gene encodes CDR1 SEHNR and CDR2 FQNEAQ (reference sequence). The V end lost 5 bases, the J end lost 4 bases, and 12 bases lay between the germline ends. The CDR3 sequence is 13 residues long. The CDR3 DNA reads TGTGCCAGCAGCCCCCCGTTAATATACGAGCAGTACTTC. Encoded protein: CASSPPLIYEQYF.

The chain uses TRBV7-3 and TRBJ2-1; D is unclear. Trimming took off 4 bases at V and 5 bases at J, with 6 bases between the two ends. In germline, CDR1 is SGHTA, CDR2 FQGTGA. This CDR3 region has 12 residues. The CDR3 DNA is TGTGCCAGCAGCTCCCAGGACAATGAGCAGTTCTTC. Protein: CASSSQDNEQFF. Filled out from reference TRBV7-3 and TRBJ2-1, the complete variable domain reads GAGVSQTPSNKVTEKGKYVELRCDPISGHTALYWYRQSLGQGPEFLIYFQGTGAADDSGLPNDRFFAVRPEGSVSTLKIQRTERGDSAVYLCASSSQDNEQFFGPGTRLTVL.

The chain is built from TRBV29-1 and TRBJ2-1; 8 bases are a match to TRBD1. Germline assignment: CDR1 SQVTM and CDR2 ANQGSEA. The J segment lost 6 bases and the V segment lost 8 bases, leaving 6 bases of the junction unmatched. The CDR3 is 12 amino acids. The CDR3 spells CSNTQGANEQFF. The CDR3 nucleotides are TGCAGCAACACCCAGGGGGCCAATGAGCAGTTCTTC.

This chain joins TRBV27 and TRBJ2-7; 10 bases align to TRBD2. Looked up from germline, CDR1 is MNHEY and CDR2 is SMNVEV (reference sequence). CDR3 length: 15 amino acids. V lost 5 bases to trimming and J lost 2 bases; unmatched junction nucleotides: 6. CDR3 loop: CASSRIAGGTYEQYF. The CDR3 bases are TGTGCCAGCAGTCGGATAGCGGGAGGAACCTACGAGCAGTACTTC.

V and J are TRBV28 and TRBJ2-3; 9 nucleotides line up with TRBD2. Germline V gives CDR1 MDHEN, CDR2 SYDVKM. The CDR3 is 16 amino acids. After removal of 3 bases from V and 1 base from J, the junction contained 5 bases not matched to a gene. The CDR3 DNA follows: TGTGCCAGCAGTTTGGTAGCGGGGGCGGGCACAGATACGCAGTATTTT. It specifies CASSLVAGAGTDTQYF.